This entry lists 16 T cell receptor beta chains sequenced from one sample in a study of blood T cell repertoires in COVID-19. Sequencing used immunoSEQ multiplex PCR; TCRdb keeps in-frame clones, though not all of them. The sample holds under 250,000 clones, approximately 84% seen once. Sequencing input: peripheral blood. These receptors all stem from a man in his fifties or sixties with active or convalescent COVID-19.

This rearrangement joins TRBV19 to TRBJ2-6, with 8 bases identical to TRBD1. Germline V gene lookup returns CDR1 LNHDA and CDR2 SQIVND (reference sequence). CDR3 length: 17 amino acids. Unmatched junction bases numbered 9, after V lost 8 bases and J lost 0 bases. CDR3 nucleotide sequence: TGTGCCAGTGTTCACAGGGGGAAGGGCTCTGGGGCCAACGTCCTGACTTTC. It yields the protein CASVHRGKGSGANVLTF.

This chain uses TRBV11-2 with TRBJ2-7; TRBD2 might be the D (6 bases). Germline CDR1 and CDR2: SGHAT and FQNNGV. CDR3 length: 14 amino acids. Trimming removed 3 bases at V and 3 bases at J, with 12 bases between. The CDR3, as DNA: TGTGCCAGCAGCTTGTCCGGGGAGGTCTACGAGCAGTACTTC. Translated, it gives CASSLSGEVYEQYF.

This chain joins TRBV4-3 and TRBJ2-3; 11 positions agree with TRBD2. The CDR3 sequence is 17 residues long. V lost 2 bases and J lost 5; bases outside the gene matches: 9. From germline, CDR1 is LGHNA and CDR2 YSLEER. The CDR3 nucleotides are TGCGCCAGCAGCCAACTAGCGGGGGGCCTCTCTGGAGATACGCAGTATTTT. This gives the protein CASSQLAGGLSGDTQYF.

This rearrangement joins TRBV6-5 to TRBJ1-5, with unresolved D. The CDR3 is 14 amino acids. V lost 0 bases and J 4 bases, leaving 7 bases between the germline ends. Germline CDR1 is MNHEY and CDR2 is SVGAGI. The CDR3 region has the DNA TGTGCCAGCAGTTACTCGATCAGTAATCAGCCCCAGCATTTT. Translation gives CASSYSISNQPQHF.

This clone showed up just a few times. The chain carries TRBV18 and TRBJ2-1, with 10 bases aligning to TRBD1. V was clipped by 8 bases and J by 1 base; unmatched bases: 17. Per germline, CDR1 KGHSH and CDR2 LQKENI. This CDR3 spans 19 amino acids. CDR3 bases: TGTGCCAGCCCTCCGGGACAGGGGCTCCCCGAGCGGTCCTACAATGAGCAGTTCTTC. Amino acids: CASPPGQGLPERSYNEQFF.

The CDR3 region is CASSLERGTTSEQYF. The DNA of the CDR3 is TGTGCCAGCAGCTTGGAAAGGGGGACAACTAGCGAGCAGTACTTC. The chain is built from TRBV5-8 and TRBJ2-7, with D possibly TRBD1 on 6 matching bases. CDR3 length equals 15 residues. CDR1 SGHTS and CDR2 YDEGEE come from the germline V gene. Deletions cut 0 bases from V and 6 bases from J, with 16 bases between.

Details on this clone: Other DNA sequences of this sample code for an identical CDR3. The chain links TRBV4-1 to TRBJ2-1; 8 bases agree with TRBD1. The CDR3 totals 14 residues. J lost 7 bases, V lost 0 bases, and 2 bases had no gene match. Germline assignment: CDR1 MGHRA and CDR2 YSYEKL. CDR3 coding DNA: TGCGCCAGCAGCCAAGATGACAGGGGAAATGAGCAGTTCTTC. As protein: CASSQDDRGNEQFF.

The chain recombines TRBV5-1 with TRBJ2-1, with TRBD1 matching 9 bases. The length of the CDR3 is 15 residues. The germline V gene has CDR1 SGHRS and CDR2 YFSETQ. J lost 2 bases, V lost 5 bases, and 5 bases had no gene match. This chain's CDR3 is CASSPGQGTYNEQFF. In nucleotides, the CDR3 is TGCGCCAGCAGTCCCGGACAGGGGACCTACAATGAGCAGTTCTTC.

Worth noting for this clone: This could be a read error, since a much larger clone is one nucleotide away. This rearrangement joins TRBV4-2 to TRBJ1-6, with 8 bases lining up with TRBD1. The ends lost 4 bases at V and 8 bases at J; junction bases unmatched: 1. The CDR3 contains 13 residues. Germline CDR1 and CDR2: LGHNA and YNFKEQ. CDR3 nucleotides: TGTGCCAGCAGCCCGGACAGGGATTCACCCCTCCACTTT. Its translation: CASSPDRDSPLHF.

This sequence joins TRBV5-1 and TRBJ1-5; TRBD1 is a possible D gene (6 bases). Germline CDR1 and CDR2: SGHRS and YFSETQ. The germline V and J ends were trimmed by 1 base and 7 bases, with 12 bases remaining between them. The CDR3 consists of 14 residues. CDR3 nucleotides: TGCGCCAGCAGCTTGAGGGCAGGGGACCAGCCCCAGCATTTT. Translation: CASSLRAGDQPQHF.

The CDR3 bases are TGTGCCAGCATACGGGGGGGATGGTCCCAATCGGCCCAGCATTTT. This gives the protein CASIRGGWSQSAQHF. The chain is built from TRBV4-2 and TRBJ1-5; D is perhaps TRBD1 (5 bases). The CDR3 runs 15 residues. V shed 7 bases and J shed 11 bases, with 24 bases lying between them. Germline values: CDR1 LGHNA, CDR2 YNFKEQ.

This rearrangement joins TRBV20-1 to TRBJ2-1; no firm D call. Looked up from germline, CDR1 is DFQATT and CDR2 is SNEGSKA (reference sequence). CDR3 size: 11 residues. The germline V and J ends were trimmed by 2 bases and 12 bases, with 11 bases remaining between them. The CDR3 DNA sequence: TGCAGTGCTAGACCTCACGGTGGGCAGTTCTTC. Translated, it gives CSARPHGGQFF.

CDR3 in amino acids: CASSYPGDPSNQPQHF. The CDR3 DNA reads TGTGCCAGCAGTTACCCAGGGGATCCTAGCAATCAGCCCCAGCATTTT. The chain joins TRBV6-2 or TRBV6-3 to TRBJ1-5, with TRBD1 as a possible D gene (6 bases). This CDR3 is built from 16 residues. Germline V gene sequence: CDR1 MNHEY, CDR2 SVGEGT. With 2 bases removed from V and 0 bases from J, the gap between germline ends came to 11 bases.

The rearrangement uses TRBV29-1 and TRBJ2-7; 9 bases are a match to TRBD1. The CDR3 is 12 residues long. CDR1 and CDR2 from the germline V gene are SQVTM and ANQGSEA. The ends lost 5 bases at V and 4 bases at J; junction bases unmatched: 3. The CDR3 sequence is CSVSGTGYEQYF. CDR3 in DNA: TGCAGCGTTTCCGGGACAGGGTACGAGCAGTACTTC.

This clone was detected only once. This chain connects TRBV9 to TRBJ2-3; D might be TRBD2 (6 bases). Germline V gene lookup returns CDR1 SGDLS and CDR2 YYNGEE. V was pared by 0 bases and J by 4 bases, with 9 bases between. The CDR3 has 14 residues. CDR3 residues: CASSVVGGSDTQYF. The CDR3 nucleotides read TGTGCCAGCAGCGTAGTGGGGGGATCAGATACGCAGTATTTT. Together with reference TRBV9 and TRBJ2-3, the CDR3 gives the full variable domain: DSGVTQTPKHLITATGQRVTLRCSPRSGDLSVYWYQQSLDQGLQFLIQYYNGEERAKGNILERFSAQQFPDLHSELNLSSLELGDSALYFCASSVVGGSDTQYFGPGTRLTVL.

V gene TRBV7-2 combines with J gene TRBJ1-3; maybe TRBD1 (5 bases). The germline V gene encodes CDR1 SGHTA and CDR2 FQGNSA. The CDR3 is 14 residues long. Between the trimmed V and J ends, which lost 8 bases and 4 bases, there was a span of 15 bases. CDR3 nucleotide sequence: TGTGCCAGCTCCCATCCCAGGGCAGGAAACACCATATATTTT. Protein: CASSHPRAGNTIYF.